Listed below are T cell receptor beta chains from one sample, sequenced in a study of T cell responses to AZD1222 COVID-19 vaccine. Only in-frame clones appear in the TCRdb table, and some are missing; sequencing was by immunoSEQ multiplex PCR. There are roughly 35,000 clones in the sample; about nine tenths occur only once, and more than 9.5% lies in the top ten. Sequences were derived from peripheral blood, sampled 28 days after the second AZD1222 dose. These receptors all stem from an adult who received the AZD1222 COVID-19 vaccine. Each CDR3 is given with its conserved first and last residue. D genes are given only for firm matches. The size entry is marked missing in some rows and otherwise reads once, few, many or a size class.

V gene: TRBV16; J gene: TRBJ2-3; clone size: .; D gene: .; CDR3 DNA: TGTGCCAGCAGCCAGGACCGGCCGGCACAGGGTACGCAGTATTTT; CDR3 protein: CASSQDRPAQGTQYF
V gene: TRBV6-5; J gene: TRBJ1-2; clone size: .; D gene: .; CDR3 DNA: TGTGCCAGCAGTTCCCCGGGAGGGGCCTATGGCTACACCTTC; CDR3 protein: CASSSPGGAYGYTF
V gene: TRBV6-5; J gene: TRBJ1-1; clone size: .; D gene: .; CDR3 DNA: TGTGCCAGCACTGGACATTCGAACACTGAAGCTTTCTTT; CDR3 protein: CASTGHSNTEAFF
V gene: TRBV24-1; J gene: TRBJ2-7; clone size: .; D gene: .; CDR3 DNA: TGTGCCACCAGTGTTCTCCGGGAAAGTGGTCGTCTAGAGCAGTACTTC; CDR3 protein: CATSVLRESGRLEQYF
V gene: TRBV7-2; J gene: TRBJ2-7; clone size: .; D gene: .; CDR3 DNA: TGTGCCAGCAGTTCGACTCGGAGCTCCTACGAGCAGTACTTC; CDR3 protein: CASSSTRSSYEQYF
V gene: TRBV3-1/TRBV3-2; J gene: TRBJ2-3; clone size: .; D gene: .; CDR3 DNA: TGTGCCAGCAGCGCCACCCCGGGGCCCACAGATACGCAGTATTTT; CDR3 protein: CASSATPGPTDTQYF
V gene: TRBV7-2; J gene: TRBJ2-6; clone size: once; D gene: .; CDR3 DNA: TGTGCCAGCAGCTTAGACTCTGCCGGCAACTCTGGGGCCAACGTCCTGACTTTC; CDR3 protein: CASSLDSAGNSGANVLTF
V gene: TRBV4-1; J gene: TRBJ1-4; clone size: few; D gene: .; CDR3 DNA: TGCGCCAGCAGCCAAGAAGAGCGAAAACTGTTTTTT; CDR3 protein: CASSQEERKLFF
V gene: TRBV30; J gene: TRBJ2-5; clone size: .; D gene: TRBD1; CDR3 DNA: TGTGCCTGGAGAAGAGCCGGGACAGGGCCTCAAGAGACCCAGTACTTC; CDR3 protein: CAWRRAGTGPQETQYF
V gene: TRBV6-5; J gene: TRBJ2-7; clone size: once; D gene: TRBD2; CDR3 DNA: TGTGCCAGCAGTTGGGGGGGAGGGAACGAGCAGTACTTC; CDR3 protein: CASSWGGGNEQYF
V gene: TRBV27; J gene: TRBJ1-2; clone size: .; D gene: .; CDR3 DNA: TGTGCCAGCAGTTTATTGTCCGCTCTCGGGTCCTACACCTTC; CDR3 protein: CASSLLSALGSYTF
V gene: TRBV5-1; J gene: TRBJ2-5; clone size: .; D gene: .; CDR3 DNA: TGCGCCAGCAGCTTAGGAACGTTGAAAGAGACCCAGTACTTC; CDR3 protein: CASSLGTLKETQYF
V gene: TRBV19; J gene: TRBJ1-1; clone size: .; D gene: .; CDR3 DNA: TGTGCCAGTAGTATAGAATCTCGGGCAGACCCGGGGGCTTTCTTT; CDR3 protein: CASSIESRADPGAFF
V gene: TRBV30; J gene: TRBJ1-2; clone size: .; D gene: .; CDR3 DNA: TGTGCCTGGAGTCGGCAGGGTCTATATGGCTACACCTTC; CDR3 protein: CAWSRQGLYGYTF
V gene: TRBV5-1; J gene: TRBJ2-5; clone size: once; D gene: .; CDR3 DNA: TGCGCCAGCAGCTTGGGGCAGGGTGAGACCCAGTACTTC; CDR3 protein: CASSLGQGETQYF
V gene: TRBV6-5; J gene: TRBJ1-1; clone size: .; D gene: .; CDR3 DNA: TGTGCCAGCACCTATAGGGTAGAAGCTTTCTTT; CDR3 protein: CASTYRVEAFF
V gene: TRBV5-1; J gene: TRBJ1-1; clone size: .; D gene: .; CDR3 DNA: TGCGCCAGCAGCCCAACCGAAGTACTGAACACTGAAGCTTTCTTT; CDR3 protein: CASSPTEVLNTEAFF
V gene: TRBV6-1; J gene: TRBJ1-1; clone size: .; D gene: .; CDR3 DNA: TGTGCCAGCAGTGAAATTTCGGGAGGCACTGAAGCTTTCTTT; CDR3 protein: CASSEISGGTEAFF
V gene: TRBV7-2; J gene: TRBJ1-1; clone size: .; D gene: TRBD1; CDR3 DNA: TGTGCCAGCAGCTTCACAGGGGGCATCGCTGAAGCTTTCTTT; CDR3 protein: CASSFTGGIAEAFF
V gene: TRBV9; J gene: TRBJ2-5; clone size: .; D gene: .; CDR3 DNA: TGTGCCAGCAGCGGGGGGCTGGATGAGACCCAGTACTTC; CDR3 protein: CASSGGLDETQYF
V gene: TRBV19; J gene: TRBJ2-5; clone size: .; D gene: TRBD1; CDR3 DNA: TGTGCCAGTAGTATAGGAGACAGGGCCCAAGAGACCCAGTACTTC; CDR3 protein: CASSIGDRAQETQYF
V gene: TRBV5-1; J gene: TRBJ1-2; clone size: .; D gene: .; CDR3 DNA: TGCGCCAGCAGCTTGGAGGGCGACTCCAGGCTTTTGTACACCTTC; CDR3 protein: CASSLEGDSRLLYTF
V gene: TRBV21-1; J gene: TRBJ2-7; clone size: .; D gene: .; CDR3 DNA: TGTGCCAGTCCCACCGGGACTAGTCTCGACGAGCAGTACTTC; CDR3 protein: CASPTGTSLDEQYF
V gene: TRBV16; J gene: TRBJ1-1; clone size: .; D gene: .; CDR3 DNA: TGTGCCAGCAGCCGCGGGGGACACACTGAAGCTTTCTTT; CDR3 protein: CASSRGGHTEAFF
V gene: TRBV6-5; J gene: TRBJ2-5; clone size: .; D gene: TRBD2; CDR3 DNA: TGTGCCAGCAATCGGGGACTAGCGGGGGAGGAGACCCAGTACTTC; CDR3 protein: CASNRGLAGEETQYF
V gene: TRBV11-2; J gene: TRBJ2-7; clone size: few; D gene: .; CDR3 DNA: TGTGCCAGCAGCCCGGGACGGAGTGGCTACGAGCAGTACTTC; CDR3 protein: CASSPGRSGYEQYF
V gene: TRBV28; J gene: TRBJ1-1; clone size: few; D gene: .; CDR3 DNA: TGTGCCAGCAGCTGGAACTTGGTCTGGAACACTGAAGCTTTCTTT; CDR3 protein: CASSWNLVWNTEAFF
V gene: TRBV5-6; J gene: TRBJ1-1; clone size: once; D gene: .; CDR3 DNA: TGTGCCAGCAGCTCCAGGGAAAGGAACACTGAAGCTTTCTTT; CDR3 protein: CASSSRERNTEAFF
V gene: TRBV12-5; J gene: TRBJ2-3; clone size: .; D gene: .; CDR3 DNA: TGTGCTAGTGGTTTGGGGATCGGTTTTGGGGGCAGTCGGGATACGCAGTATTTT; CDR3 protein: CASGLGIGFGGSRDTQYF
V gene: TRBV4-2; J gene: TRBJ1-4; clone size: .; D gene: .; CDR3 DNA: TGTGCCAGCAGCCTCCCTCGCGGGCAGACTAATGAAAAACTGTTTTTT; CDR3 protein: CASSLPRGQTNEKLFF
V gene: TRBV29-1; J gene: TRBJ1-1; clone size: .; D gene: .; CDR3 DNA: TGCAGCGTTGAAATCACCACTGAAGCTTTCTTT; CDR3 protein: CSVEITTEAFF
V gene: TRBV6-2/TRBV6-3; J gene: TRBJ2-7; clone size: .; D gene: .; CDR3 DNA: TGTGCCAGCAGTTACCGGGAAAACGAGCAGTACTTC; CDR3 protein: CASSYRENEQYF
V gene: TRBV19; J gene: TRBJ2-1; clone size: .; D gene: TRBD2; CDR3 DNA: TGTGCCAGTAACATAGCGGGGGTCGCCGAGCAGTTCTTC; CDR3 protein: CASNIAGVAEQFF
V gene: TRBV30; J gene: TRBJ1-6; clone size: .; D gene: .; CDR3 DNA: TGTGCCTGGACTCAACAACGGCTGAACAATTCACCCCTCCACTTT; CDR3 protein: CAWTQQRLNNSPLHF
V gene: TRBV18; J gene: TRBJ2-1; clone size: .; D gene: .; CDR3 DNA: TGTGCCAGCTCACCAGCAGCATACAATGAGCAGTTCTTC; CDR3 protein: CASSPAAYNEQFF
V gene: TRBV29-1; J gene: TRBJ1-5; clone size: .; D gene: .; CDR3 DNA: TGCAGCGTTGCCTCACAGGGTCAGCCCCAGCATTTT; CDR3 protein: CSVASQGQPQHF
V gene: TRBV29-1; J gene: TRBJ2-5; clone size: once; D gene: .; CDR3 DNA: TGCAGCGTTGCCACCGGGGGCCAAGAGACCCAGTACTTC; CDR3 protein: CSVATGGQETQYF
V gene: TRBV19; J gene: TRBJ2-2; clone size: .; D gene: .; CDR3 DNA: TGTGCCAGTAGTATCCGTACAGGGTATACCGGGGAGCTGTTTTTT; CDR3 protein: CASSIRTGYTGELFF
V gene: TRBV29-1; J gene: TRBJ2-3; clone size: .; D gene: .; CDR3 DNA: TGCAGCGTTGAAGGCGGGGCCCTCACAGATACGCAGTATTTT; CDR3 protein: CSVEGGALTDTQYF
V gene: TRBV15; J gene: TRBJ1-5; clone size: few; D gene: .; CDR3 DNA: TGTGCCACCAGCCGTGGCGGGGGGAGCAATCAGCCCCAGCATTTT; CDR3 protein: CATSRGGGSNQPQHF
V gene: TRBV7-9; J gene: TRBJ2-4; clone size: .; D gene: .; CDR3 DNA: TGTGCCAGCAGCTTAGTACGGGAAGCCAAAAACATTCAGTACTTC; CDR3 protein: CASSLVREAKNIQYF
V gene: TRBV28; J gene: TRBJ2-5; clone size: .; D gene: TRBD2; CDR3 DNA: TGTGCCAGCAGTTTCGATCTAGCGGTCGAGACCCAGTACTTC; CDR3 protein: CASSFDLAVETQYF
V gene: TRBV19; J gene: TRBJ1-4; clone size: few; D gene: .; CDR3 DNA: TGTGCCAGTAGTCCTCGACAGCTTGCAACTAATGAAAAACTGTTTTTT; CDR3 protein: CASSPRQLATNEKLFF